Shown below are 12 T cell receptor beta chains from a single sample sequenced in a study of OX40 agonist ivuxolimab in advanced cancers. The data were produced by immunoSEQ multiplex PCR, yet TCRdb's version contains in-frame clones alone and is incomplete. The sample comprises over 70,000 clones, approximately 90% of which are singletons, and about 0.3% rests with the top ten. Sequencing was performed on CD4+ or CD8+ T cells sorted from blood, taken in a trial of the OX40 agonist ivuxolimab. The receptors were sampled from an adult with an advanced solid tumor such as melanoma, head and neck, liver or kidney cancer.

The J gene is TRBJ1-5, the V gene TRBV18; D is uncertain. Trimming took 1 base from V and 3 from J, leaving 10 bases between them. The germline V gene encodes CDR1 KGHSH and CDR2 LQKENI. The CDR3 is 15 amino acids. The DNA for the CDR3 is TGTGCCAGCTCACCACTCGGCGGTATCAATCAGCCCCAGCATTTT. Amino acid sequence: CASSPLGGINQPQHF.

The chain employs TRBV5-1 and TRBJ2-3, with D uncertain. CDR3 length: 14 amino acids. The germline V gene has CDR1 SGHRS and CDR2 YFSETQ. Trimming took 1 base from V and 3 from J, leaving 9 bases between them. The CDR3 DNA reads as TGCGCCAGCAGCTTGTACAGAGAAACAGATACGCAGTATTTT. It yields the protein CASSLYRETDTQYF. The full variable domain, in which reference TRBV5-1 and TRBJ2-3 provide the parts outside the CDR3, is KAGVTQTPRYLIKTRGQQVTLSCSPISGHRSVSWYQQTPGQGLQFLFEYFSETQRNKGNFPGRFSGRQFSNSRSEMNVSTLELGDSALYLCASSLYRETDTQYFGPGTRLTVL.

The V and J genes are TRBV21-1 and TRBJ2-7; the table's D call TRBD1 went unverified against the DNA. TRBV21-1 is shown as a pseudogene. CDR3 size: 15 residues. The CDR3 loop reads CASSKGGTTRYEQYF. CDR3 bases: TGTGCCAGCAGCAAAGGTGGGACAACCCGATACGAGCAGTACTTC.

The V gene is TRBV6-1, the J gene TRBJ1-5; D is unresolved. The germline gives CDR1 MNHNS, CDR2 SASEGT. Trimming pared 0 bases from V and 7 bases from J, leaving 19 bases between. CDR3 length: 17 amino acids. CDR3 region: CASSEAAGLGGRQPQHF. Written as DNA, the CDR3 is TGTGCCAGCAGTGAAGCGGCCGGGCTAGGTGGTAGGCAGCCCCAGCATTTT.

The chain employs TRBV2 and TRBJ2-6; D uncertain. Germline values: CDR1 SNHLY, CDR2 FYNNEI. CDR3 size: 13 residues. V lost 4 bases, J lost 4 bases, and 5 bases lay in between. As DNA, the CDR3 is TGTGCCAGCAGTGCTCCGGGGGCCAACGTCCTGACTTTC. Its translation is CASSAPGANVLTF.

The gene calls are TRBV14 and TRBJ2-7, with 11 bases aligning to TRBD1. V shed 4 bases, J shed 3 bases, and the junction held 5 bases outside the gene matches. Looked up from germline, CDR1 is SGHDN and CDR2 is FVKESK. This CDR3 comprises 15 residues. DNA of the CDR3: TGTGCCAGCAGCCGGACCGGGACAGGGGGCTACGAGCAGTACTTC. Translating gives CASSRTGTGGYEQYF.

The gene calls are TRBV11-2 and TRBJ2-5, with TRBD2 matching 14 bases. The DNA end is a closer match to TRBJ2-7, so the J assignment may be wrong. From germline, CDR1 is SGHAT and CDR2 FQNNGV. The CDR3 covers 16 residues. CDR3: CASSFSQTSGRGEQYF. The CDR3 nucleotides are TGTGCCAGCAGCTTTTCCCAGACTAGCGGGAGGGGCGAGCAGTACTTC.

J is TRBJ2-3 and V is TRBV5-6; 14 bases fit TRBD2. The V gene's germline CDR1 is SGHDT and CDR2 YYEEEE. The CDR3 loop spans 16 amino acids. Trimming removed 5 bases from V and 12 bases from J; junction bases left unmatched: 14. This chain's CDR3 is CASSLTGTSGSLRQYF. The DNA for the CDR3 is TGTGCCAGCAGTTTGACCGGGACTAGCGGGAGTCTGAGACAGTATTTT.

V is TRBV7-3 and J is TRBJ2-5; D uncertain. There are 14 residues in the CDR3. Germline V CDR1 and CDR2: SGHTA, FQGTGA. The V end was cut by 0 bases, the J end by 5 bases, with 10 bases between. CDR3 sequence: CASSLTGTRETQYF. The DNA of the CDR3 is TGTGCCAGCAGCTTAACGGGCACTCGGGAGACCCAGTACTTC.

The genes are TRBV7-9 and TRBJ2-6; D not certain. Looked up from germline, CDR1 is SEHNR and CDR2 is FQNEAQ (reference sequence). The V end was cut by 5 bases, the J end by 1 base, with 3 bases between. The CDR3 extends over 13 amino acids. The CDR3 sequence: CASSESGANVLTF. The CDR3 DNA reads TGTGCCAGCAGCGAATCTGGGGCCAACGTCCTGACTTTC.

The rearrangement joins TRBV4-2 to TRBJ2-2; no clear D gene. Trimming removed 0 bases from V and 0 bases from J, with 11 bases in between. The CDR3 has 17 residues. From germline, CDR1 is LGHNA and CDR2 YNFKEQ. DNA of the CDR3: TGTGCCAGCAGCCAAGAATCGGTAAGGGCGAACACCGGGGAGCTGTTTTTT. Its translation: CASSQESVRANTGELFF.

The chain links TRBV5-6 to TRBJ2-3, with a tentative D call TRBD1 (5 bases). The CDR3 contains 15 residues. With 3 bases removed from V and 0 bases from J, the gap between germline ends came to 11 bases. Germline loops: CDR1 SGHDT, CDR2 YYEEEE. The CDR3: CASSSGHTSTDTQYF. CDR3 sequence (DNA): TGTGCCAGCAGCTCCGGACATACGAGCACAGATACGCAGTATTTT.